The 18 T cell receptor beta chains reported below all come from one sample, sequenced in a study of vaccination effects on CD4 cells after COVID-19. Before sequencing took place, the ViraFEST assay used viral peptide pools to expand antigen-specific CD4+ T cells. The culture ran for 9 to 11 days, and then CD4+ T cells were isolated. Absence of prior SARS-CoV-2 infection characterized the vaccine recipients, who showed negative nucleocapsid antibodies. Sequenced by immunoSEQ multiplex PCR; TCRdb stores in-frame clones only, minus some. The repertoire has 60,000 to 65,000 clones, roughly 75% of them found once; the top ten carry about 3.7%. For these receptors, no antigen is known. Sample: CD4+ T cells from PBMCs cultured with HCoV-OC43 spike peptides, taken before COVID-19 vaccination. The subset denotes: HCoV-OC43 spike overlapping peptide pool stimulation. All receptors come from a human donor who received a COVID-19 vaccine.

About this clone: As the CDR3 is not closed by the conserved phenylalanine or tryptophan, this likely results from a read error. The DNA is omitted, as the CDR3 cannot be located on it reliably, and the CDR3 follows TCRdb's listing. The chain links TRBV20-1 to TRBJ1-2; the D call of TRBD1 is as the table states it, not checked on the DNA. CDR1 is DFQATT and CDR2 is SNEGSKA in the germline V gene (reference sequence). The CDR3 adds up to 10 amino acids, both ends counted. CDR3 protein: CSANKSPGPL.

V and J are TRBV19 and TRBJ1-1; D uncertain. This CDR3 comprises 15 residues. The ends were cut back, 3 bases at V and 2 bases at J, with 13 bases in the middle. CDR1 LNHDA and CDR2 SQIVND come from the germline V gene (reference sequence). Here the CDR3 reads CASSITRYFNTEAFF. The CDR3 DNA is TGTGCCAGTAGTATCACGCGTTATTTTAACACTGAAGCTTTCTTT.

In nucleotides, the CDR3 is TGTGCCAGCAGTCTGGGACTTGTGGAAAACATTCAGTACTTC. It encodes CASSLGLVENIQYF. V gene TRBV6-5 combines with J gene TRBJ2-4, with D perhaps matching TRBD2 (6 bases). CDR3 size: 14 residues. The V end was cut by 5 bases, the J end by 5 bases, with 13 bases between. CDR1 and CDR2 (germline): MNHEY, SVGAGI.

This rearrangement joins TRBV5-1 to TRBJ1-1; D is ambiguous. Germline assignment: CDR1 SGHRS and CDR2 YFSETQ. Trimming shortened V by 1 base and J by 7 bases, and 8 bases separated the two germline ends. CDR3 length: 12 residues. This chain's CDR3 is CASSLFRGEAFF. CDR3 in DNA: TGCGCCAGCAGCTTGTTCCGGGGTGAAGCTTTCTTT.

A single count supports this clone. The chain combines TRBV2 with TRBJ1-2, with a tentative D call TRBD1 (6 bases). The CDR3 is made up of 22 amino acids. The V and J ends lost 3 bases and 2 bases respectively, with 34 bases between them. Looked up from germline, CDR1 is SNHLY and CDR2 is FYNNEI. Here the CDR3 reads CASSDTPPVWGQRPGSNYGYTF. CDR3 DNA sequence: TGTGCCAGCAGTGATACGCCGCCCGTCTGGGGACAACGCCCGGGATCCAACTATGGCTACACCTTC.

This clone turned up a few times. The chain carries TRBV7-3 and TRBJ2-3; 7 positions match TRBD2. The V and J ends lost 5 bases and 2 bases, in that order; junction bases with no gene match: 4. CDR3 size: 14 residues. Germline V lookup: CDR1 SGHTA, CDR2 FQGTGA. For the CDR3, the DNA is TGTGCCAGCAGCGGGCGGGGGACCACAGATACGCAGTATTTT. Protein sequence: CASSGRGTTDTQYF.

This chain connects TRBV2 to TRBJ2-2, with a possible D match to TRBD1 (5 bases). This CDR3 contains 15 residues. V gave up 6 bases and J gave up 2 bases, with 13 bases separating them. Looked up from germline, CDR1 is SNHLY and CDR2 is FYNNEI. CDR3 nucleotide sequence: TGTGCCAGCAGAGACAGCGACCAAAACACCGGGGAGCTGTTTTTT. Translation gives CASRDSDQNTGELFF. The whole variable domain, filled in from reference TRBV2 and TRBJ2-2, reads EPEVTQTPSHQVTQMGQEVILRCVPISNHLYFYWYRQILGQKVEFLVSFYNNEISEKSEIFDDQFSVERPDGSNFTLKIRSTKLEDSAMYFCASRDSDQNTGELFFGEGSRLTVL.

V and J are TRBV19 and TRBJ1-1; 10 bases map to TRBD1. The CDR3 runs 15 residues. Germline CDR1 is LNHDA and CDR2 is SQIVND (reference sequence). The V and J ends lost 6 bases and 7 bases, in that order; junction bases with no gene match: 11. CDR3 nucleotides: TGTGCCAGTAGCGACGCGGGACAGGGGTCTTTTGAAGCTTTCTTT. Its protein is CASSDAGQGSFEAFF.

This clone has more than one count but fewer than ten. The rearrangement joins TRBV27 to TRBJ2-7; 8 nucleotides match TRBD1. CDR1 and CDR2 (germline): MNHEY, SMNVEV (reference sequence). The CDR3 totals 14 residues. J gave up 5 bases and V 6 bases, and 9 bases lay outside the gene matches. CDR3 sequence (DNA): TGTGCCAGCAGCAAGGACAGGGAATCTAACGAGCAGTACGTC. Protein sequence: CASSKDRESNEQYV.

The chain combines TRBV3-1 (or the pseudogene TRBV3-2) with TRBJ2-2; 8 bases match TRBD1. In germline, CDR1 is LGHDT, CDR2 YNNKEL (reference sequence). This CDR3 contains 17 residues. V lost 7 bases and J lost 4; bases outside the gene matches: 14. The CDR3 spells CASTDRGLAKSTGELFF. The CDR3 DNA sequence: TGTGCCAGCACCGACAGGGGCCTCGCTAAGAGCACCGGGGAGCTGTTTTTT.

This clone appeared a few times. This chain links TRBV6-6 with TRBJ1-3; TRBD1 is a possible D gene (6 bases). The V gene lost 4 bases and the J gene lost 4 bases, with 11 bases spanning the gap. The CDR3 has 14 amino acids. Germline V lookup: CDR1 MNHNY, CDR2 SVGAGI (reference sequence). CDR3: CASSSTGRGNTIYF. In nucleotides, the CDR3 is TGTGCCAGCAGTTCCACAGGGAGAGGAAACACCATATATTTT.

This clone has just a few counts. The CDR3 bases are TGTGCCACCCACCTGGGGGTAGCAGAACAGCCCCAGCATTTT. The encoded protein is CATHLGVAEQPQHF. The rearrangement links TRBV19 to TRBJ1-5; weak D call: TRBD1 (5 bases). This CDR3 comprises 14 residues. Germline values: CDR1 LNHDA, CDR2 SQIVND (reference sequence). With 10 bases removed from V and 7 bases from J, the gap between germline ends came to 20 bases.

The chain has TRBV7-2 and TRBJ2-3; unclear D gene. Trimming took off 1 base at V and 2 bases at J, with 7 bases between the two ends. The CDR3 is 14 amino acids. The germline V gene encodes CDR1 SGHTA and CDR2 FQGNSA. This chain's CDR3 is CASSLGVDTDTQYF. The CDR3 DNA reads TGTGCCAGCAGCTTAGGTGTAGACACAGATACGCAGTATTTT.

The table lists this clone with a few counts. This sequence joins TRBV4-1 and TRBJ2-2; TRBD1 agrees at 7 bases. V dropped 3 bases and J dropped 2; count of bases not matched to a gene: 9. The CDR3 consists of 17 residues. Germline V gene data show CDR1 as MGHRA and CDR2 as YSYEKL. The CDR3 here is CASSHTPGQHNTGELFF. The CDR3 DNA reads as TGCGCCAGCAGCCATACCCCGGGACAGCATAACACCGGGGAGCTGTTTTTT.

This clone appeared a few times. The J gene is TRBJ2-7, the V gene TRBV18, with D tentatively TRBD1 (5 bases). The CDR3 extends over 13 amino acids. V lost 3 bases and J 6 bases, leaving 12 bases between the germline ends. Germline assignment: CDR1 KGHSH and CDR2 LQKENI. The CDR3 spells CASSPGRALEQYV. As DNA, the CDR3 is TGTGCCAGCTCACCTGGCAGGGCCCTCGAGCAGTACGTC.

V gene TRBV6-6 combines with J gene TRBJ1-1, with unresolved D. The CDR3 has 15 amino acids. The germline V gene encodes CDR1 MNHNY and CDR2 SVGAGI (reference sequence). V lost 6 bases and J 2 bases, leaving 16 bases between the germline ends. CDR3 amino acids: CASSYRRRTNTEAFF. CDR3 in DNA: TGTGCCAGCAGCTACCGACGCCGCACAAACACTGAAGCTTTCTTT.

The rearrangement joins TRBV5-6 to TRBJ2-5; 11 bases map to TRBD2. This CDR3 comprises 19 residues. Germline-derived CDR1 and CDR2 are SGHDT and YYEEEE. The junction had 17 bases not matched to a gene; V was cut back by 3 bases and J by 4 bases. The CDR3 protein is CASSWASGTSGRARETQYF. The CDR3 nucleotides read TGTGCCAGCAGCTGGGCCTCCGGGACTAGCGGCCGCGCTAGAGAGACCCAGTACTTC.

This clone has a handful of counts. V and J are TRBV29-1 and TRBJ2-2, with TRBD1 matching over 7 bases. The CDR3 runs to 14 residues. The junction had 6 bases not matched to a gene; V was cut back by 7 bases and J by 1 base. The germline V gene encodes CDR1 SQVTM and CDR2 ANQGSEA. This chain's CDR3 is CSARGQENTGELFF. CDR3 coding DNA: TGCAGCGCCCGTGGACAGGAGAACACCGGGGAGCTGTTTTTT.